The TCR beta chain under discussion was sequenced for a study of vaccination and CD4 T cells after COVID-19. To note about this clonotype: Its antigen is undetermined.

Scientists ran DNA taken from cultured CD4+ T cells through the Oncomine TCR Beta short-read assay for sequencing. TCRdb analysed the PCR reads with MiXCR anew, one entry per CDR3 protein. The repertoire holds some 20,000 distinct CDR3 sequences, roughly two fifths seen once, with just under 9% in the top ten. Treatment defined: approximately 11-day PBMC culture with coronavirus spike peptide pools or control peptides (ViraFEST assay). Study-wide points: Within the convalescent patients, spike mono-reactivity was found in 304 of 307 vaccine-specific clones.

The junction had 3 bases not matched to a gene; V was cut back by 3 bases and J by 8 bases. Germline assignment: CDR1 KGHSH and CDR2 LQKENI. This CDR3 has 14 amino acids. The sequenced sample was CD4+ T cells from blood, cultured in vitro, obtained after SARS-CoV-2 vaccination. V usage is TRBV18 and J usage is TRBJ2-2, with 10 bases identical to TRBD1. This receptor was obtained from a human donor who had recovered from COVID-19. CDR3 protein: CASSPTGGPGELFF. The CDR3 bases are TGTGCCAGCTCACCGACAGGGGGCCCTGGGGAGCTGTTTTTT.